This is a list of T cell receptor beta chains from one sample in a study of cytomegalovirus exposure and HLA in healthy donors. Repertoires were generated with immunoSEQ multiplex PCR, while TCRdb's copy carries only in-frame clones and drops some. The table lists over 100,000 clones, approximately 8.9% of them singletons, with about 7.5% in the top ten. Sequencing was done on a sample of PBMCs. Receptor source: a woman aged 40 to 50 in good health and CMV-seropositive. CDR3s leave out the opening cysteine and the closing phenylalanine or tryptophan. Some rows have no size entry. The others give once, few or many, or a class for an expanded clone.

V: TRBV11-3; J: TRBJ1-2; size: few; CDR3: ASSLDHSSYGYT
V: TRBV19; J: TRBJ2-5; size: NA; CDR3: ASSIGVGQYQETQY
V: TRBV13; J: TRBJ2-7; size: few; CDR3: ASSPGHSSYEQY
V: TRBV21-1; J: TRBJ2-6; size: few; CDR3: ASSKRAWTDSSGANVLT
V: TRBV4-1; J: TRBJ2-5; size: once; CDR3: ASSQEMGLAGMETQY
V: TRBV4-3; J: TRBJ2-1; size: NA; CDR3: ASSQDKQGTYNEQF
V: TRBV5-1; J: TRBJ2-3; size: NA; CDR3: ASSLAGFGTDTQY
V: TRBV6-1; J: TRBJ1-5; size: NA; CDR3: ASSEARPAGGQPQH
V: TRBV5-6; J: TRBJ2-6; size: NA; CDR3: ATLRSGANVLT
V: TRBV14; J: TRBJ2-2; size: NA; CDR3: ASSQEVAGGPTNTGELF
V: TRBV5-1; J: TRBJ2-3; size: NA; CDR3: ASSSGTSTDTQY